The subject of this entry is one TCR beta chain. As yet, its antigen is unknown. The data belong to a study of cytomegalovirus exposure and HLA in healthy donors. Study in general: The approximately 130 validation repertoires and the approximately 700 first-cohort repertoires shared a platform, a later analysis reported.

Study-wide findings and caveats: The authors enumerated some 160 TCR beta chains as linked to cytomegalovirus.

Sequencing used immunoSEQ multiplex PCR; TCRdb keeps in-frame clones, though not all of them. The top ten clones hold 4.9% of a sample with roughly 120,000 clones, about 83% of them seen once. The receptor was derived from a man younger than 30 in good health and CMV-seronegative. The sequenced sample was PBMCs.

The DNA for the CDR3 is TGTGCCAGCAGCCGTGGACAGGGGGCTGGTCAGCCCCAGCATTTT. Translated, it gives CASSRGQGAGQPQHF. The gene calls are TRBV7-8 and TRBJ1-5, with 11 positions matching TRBD1. With V trimmed by 5 bases and J by 6 bases, 6 bases remained unmatched. Germline V gene sequence: CDR1 SGHVS, CDR2 FQNEAQ. This CDR3 spans 15 amino acids.